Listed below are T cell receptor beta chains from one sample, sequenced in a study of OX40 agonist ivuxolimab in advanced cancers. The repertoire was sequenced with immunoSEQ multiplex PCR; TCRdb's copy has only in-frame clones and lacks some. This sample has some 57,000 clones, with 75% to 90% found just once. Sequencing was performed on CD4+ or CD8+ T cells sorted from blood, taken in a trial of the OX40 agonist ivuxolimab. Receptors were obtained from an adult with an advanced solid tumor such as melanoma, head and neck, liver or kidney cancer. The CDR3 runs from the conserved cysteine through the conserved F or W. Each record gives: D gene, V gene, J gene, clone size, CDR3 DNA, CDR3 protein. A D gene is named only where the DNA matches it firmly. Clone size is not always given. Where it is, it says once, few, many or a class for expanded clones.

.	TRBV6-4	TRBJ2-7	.	TGTGCCAGCAGAATGACACCCCCCAGGTACGAGCAGTACTTC	CASRMTPPRYEQYF
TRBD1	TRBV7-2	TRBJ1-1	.	TGTGCCAGCAGCCTACAGGGGGCCGACACTGAAGCTTTCTTT	CASSLQGADTEAFF
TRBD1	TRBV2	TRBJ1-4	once	TGTGCCAGCAGGGCCCGGGACAGTAGAGAAAAACTGTTTTTT	CASRARDSREKLFF
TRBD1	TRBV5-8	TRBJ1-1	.	TGTGCCAGCAGCTCGGACAGGGCCATCCTTAACACTGAAGCTTTCTTT	CASSSDRAILNTEAFF
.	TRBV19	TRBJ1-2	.	TGTGCCAGTAGTCGGACGGCCACTAACTATGGCTACACCTTC	CASSRTATNYGYTF
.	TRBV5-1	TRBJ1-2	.	TGCGCCAGCAGCTTGGAGCAGCAATATGGCTACACCTTC	CASSLEQQYGYTF
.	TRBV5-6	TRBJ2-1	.	TGTGCCAGCAGCGGGCGGTTTCTATCCTACAATGAGCAGTTCTTC	CASSGRFLSYNEQFF
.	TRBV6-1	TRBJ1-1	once	TGTGCCAGCACTCGAGGCGGGGGGAACACTGAAGCTTTCTTT	CASTRGGGNTEAFF
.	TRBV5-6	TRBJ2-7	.	TGTGCCAGCAGCTTGAACCGGGACGTCCTCTACGAGCAGTACTTC	CASSLNRDVLYEQYF
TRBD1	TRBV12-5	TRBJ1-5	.	TGTGCTAGTGGTTTGTGGCAGGGGGCCAGGCAGCCCCAGCATTTT	CASGLWQGARQPQHF
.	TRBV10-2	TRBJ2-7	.	TGCGCCACCGCTTACAGAACCGAGCAGTACTTC	CATAYRTEQYF
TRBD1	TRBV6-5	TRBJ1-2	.	TGTGCCAGCAGGGGAGTACAGGGGAACTATGGCTACACCTTC	CASRGVQGNYGYTF
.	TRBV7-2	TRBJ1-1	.	TGTGCCAGCAGACCTCAAGGGGCCCTGAACACTGAAGCTTTCTTT	CASRPQGALNTEAFF
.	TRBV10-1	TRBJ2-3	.	TGCGCCAGCAGTGCCGGACAGGGAGGGGGGGAGGATACGCAGTATTTT	CASSAGQGGGEDTQYF
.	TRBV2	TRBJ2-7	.	TGTGCCAGCAGTGATACAGAGGAGCAGTACTTC	CASSDTEEQYF
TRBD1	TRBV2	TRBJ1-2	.	TGTGCCAGCAGCTTACTGAGGACAGGAGATTTCTATGGCTACACCTTC	CASSLLRTGDFYGYTF
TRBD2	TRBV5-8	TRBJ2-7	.	TGTGCCAGCAGCTTCACCACTAGCGGGAGATCCTACGAGCAGTACTTC	CASSFTTSGRSYEQYF
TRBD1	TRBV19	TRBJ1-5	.	TGTGCCAGTAGTAACGAAGGGGGCTCTCAGCCCCAGCATTTT	CASSNEGGSQPQHF
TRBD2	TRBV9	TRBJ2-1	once	TGTGCCAGCAGCCCTCCAGGACTAGCGGGAGGCAATGAGCAGTTCTTC	CASSPPGLAGGNEQFF
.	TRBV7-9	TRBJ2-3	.	TGTGCCAGCAGCTTGGCCAGCGGGAGCACAGATACGCAGTATTTT	CASSLASGSTDTQYF
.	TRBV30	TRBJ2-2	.	TGTGCCTGGAGTCTGGGACTGACGAACACCGGGGAGCTGTTTTTT	CAWSLGLTNTGELFF
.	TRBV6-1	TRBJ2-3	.	TGTGCCAGCAGGGAAGACATAAGCACAGATACGCAGTATTTT	CASREDISTDTQYF
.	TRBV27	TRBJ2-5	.	TGTGCCAGCAGGGACGGAGAAGAGACCCAGTACTTC	CASRDGEETQYF
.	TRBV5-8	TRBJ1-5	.	TGTGCCAGCAGCTTCGTATGGAGCAATCAGCCCCAGCATTTT	CASSFVWSNQPQHF
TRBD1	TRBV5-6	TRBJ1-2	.	TGTGCCAGCAGCTTACGGGACAGCCCCTATGGCTACACCTTC	CASSLRDSPYGYTF
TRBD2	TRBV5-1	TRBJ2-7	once	TGCGCCAGCAGTACCGGACTAGCGGGGGGCAATAGGGACGAGCAGTACTTC	CASSTGLAGGNRDEQYF
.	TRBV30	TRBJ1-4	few	TGTGCCTGGAGTGTCTCACTTAATGAAAAACTGTTTTTT	CAWSVSLNEKLFF
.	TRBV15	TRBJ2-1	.	TGTGCCACCAGCCCCCGCCACAATGAGCAGTTCTTC	CATSPRHNEQFF
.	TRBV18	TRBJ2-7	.	TGTGCCAGCTCACCAAGCCAGGCCGGATCCTACGAGCAGTACTTC	CASSPSQAGSYEQYF
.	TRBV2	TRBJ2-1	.	TGTGCCAGCAGTGAACAGGCGAATACCTACAATGAGCAGTTCTTC	CASSEQANTYNEQFF
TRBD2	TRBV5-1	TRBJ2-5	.	TGCGCCAGCAGCGGGGGGACTAGCGGGAAAGAGACCCAGTACTTC	CASSGGTSGKETQYF
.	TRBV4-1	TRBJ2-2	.	TGCGCCAGCAGCCAAGATCTGGGCAGGGGTATTCCCGGGGAGCTGTTTTTT	CASSQDLGRGIPGELFF
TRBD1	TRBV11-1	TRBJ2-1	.	TGTGCCAGCAGCCCCCGGACAGGGAGCTCCTACAATGAGCAGTTCTTC	CASSPRTGSSYNEQFF
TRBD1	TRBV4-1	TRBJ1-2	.	TGCGCCAGCAGCCAAGCTGGGACAGCTAACTATGGCTACACCTTC	CASSQAGTANYGYTF
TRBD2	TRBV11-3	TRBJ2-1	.	TGTGCCAGCAGCTTAGGAGCGGGAGGGCCTCTGATGAAGGATGAGCAGTTCTTC	CASSLGAGGPLMKDEQFF
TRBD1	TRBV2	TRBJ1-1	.	TGTGCCAGCAGTGCCCTGGGACAGGGGAACACTGAAGCTTTCTTT	CASSALGQGNTEAFF
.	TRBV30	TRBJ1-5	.	TGTGCCTGGAGTGTTTATAGCAATCAGCCCCAGCATTTT	CAWSVYSNQPQHF
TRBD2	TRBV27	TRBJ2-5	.	TGTGCCAGCAGCCTCCTTACTAGCGGGAGTTTGAAGACCCAGTACTTC	CASSLLTSGSLKTQYF
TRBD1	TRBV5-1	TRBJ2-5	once	TGCGCCAGCAGCCTCGGACAGGGCCGGGGAGAGACCCAGTACTTC	CASSLGQGRGETQYF
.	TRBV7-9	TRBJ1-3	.	TGTGCCAGCAGCTTACCGCAGGGCGTAGGTGGAAACACCATATATTTT	CASSLPQGVGGNTIYF
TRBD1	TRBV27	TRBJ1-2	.	TGTGCCAGCAGCGGAGGGCAGGGGGTTACTAACTATGGCTACACCTTC	CASSGGQGVTNYGYTF
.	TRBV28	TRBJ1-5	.	TGTGCCAGCATCCCGGGCGGCAGGTCTAACAATCAGCCCCAGCATTTT	CASIPGGRSNNQPQHF
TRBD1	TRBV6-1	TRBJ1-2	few	TGTGCCAGCAGTGTACAGGGGGTGGATGGCTACACCTTC	CASSVQGVDGYTF
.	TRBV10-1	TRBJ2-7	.	TGCGCCAGCAGTGACTTCGGACATGACTCCTACGAGCAGTACTTC	CASSDFGHDSYEQYF
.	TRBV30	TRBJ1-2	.	TGTGCCCGGACTCCCCCCCGGGACGCCTATGGCTACACCTTC	CARTPPRDAYGYTF
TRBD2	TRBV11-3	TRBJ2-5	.	TGTGCCAGCAGCTTAGGGGAAATAGCGGGAGTGGAGACCCAGTACTTC	CASSLGEIAGVETQYF
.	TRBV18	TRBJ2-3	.	TGTGCCAGCTCACCACCGTCGGTGACAGATACGCAGTATTTT	CASSPPSVTDTQYF
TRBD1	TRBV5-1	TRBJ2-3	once	TGCGCCAGCAGCTTGGTAGGAGGGCAGGGGGCGGCAGATACGCAGTATTTT	CASSLVGGQGAADTQYF
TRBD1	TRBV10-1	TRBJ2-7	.	TGCGCCAGCGGACCGGGACAGGGGGAGGGCGAGCAGTACTTC	CASGPGQGEGEQYF
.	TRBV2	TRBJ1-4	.	TGTGCCAGCAGTGATCTTCCTCCGTCAACCGCAACTAATGAAAAACTGTTTTTT	CASSDLPPSTATNEKLFF
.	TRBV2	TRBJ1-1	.	TGTGCCAGCAGTGTTGGGGGGAACACTGAAGCTTTCTTT	CASSVGGNTEAFF
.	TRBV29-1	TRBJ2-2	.	TGCAGCGTTGGAGGGGACACCGGGGAGCTGTTTTTT	CSVGGDTGELFF
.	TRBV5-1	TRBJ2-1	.	TGCGCCAGCAGCTTTGGGGTTGGGAGCTCCTACAATGAGCAGTTCTTC	CASSFGVGSSYNEQFF
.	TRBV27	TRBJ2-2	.	TGTGCCAGCAGTGCCTACCAGGGGGAGCTGTTTTTT	CASSAYQGELFF
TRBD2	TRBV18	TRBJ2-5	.	TGTGCCAGCTCACCAACCTTAGCGGGAGGAACCCAAGAGACCCAGTACTTC	CASSPTLAGGTQETQYF
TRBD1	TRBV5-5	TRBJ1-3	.	TGTGCCAGCAGGCCGACAGGGATTTCTGGAAACACCATATATTTT	CASRPTGISGNTIYF
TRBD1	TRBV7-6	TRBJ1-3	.	TGTGTCAGCAGCCTCGGACAGGGGGGAAACACCATATATTTT	CVSSLGQGGNTIYF
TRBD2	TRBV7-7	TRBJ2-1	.	TGTGCTAGCAGCTTAGCGGGAGACTACAATGAGCAGTTCTTC	CASSLAGDYNEQFF
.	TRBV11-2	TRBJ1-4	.	TGTGCCAGCGGAGGGGCGGTGGGAGAAAAACTGTTTTTT	CASGGAVGEKLFF